This record concerns one TCR beta chain sequence. CDR1 SGHTA and CDR2 FQGNSA come from the germline V gene. The V end was cut by 5 bases, the J end by 0 bases, with 14 bases between. CDR3 length: 16 residues. This entry belongs to a study of blood T cell repertoires in COVID-19. The overall study: Acute and convalescent COVID-19 samples came from the United States, Italy and Spain.

Original methodology: Nucleated cell counts were estimated from reference gene primer amplification. Clones were sequenced by immunoSEQ multiplex PCR, and TCRdb holds only the in-frame ones, with some missing. V and J calls plus clone size are reproduced from that table; the DNA served to infer D and trimming. This table holds about 300,000 clones, about nine tenths found once. In assigning cohorts, the study relied on participant-reported clinical history. The J gene is TRBJ1-5, the V gene TRBV7-2; possibly TRBD1 for D (6 bases). The source material was PBMCs or T cells enriched from blood (not recorded which). The source of this sequence is a young man who had recovered from COVID-19. The CDR3 region is CASSHRPGDSNQPQHF. The CDR3 DNA reads TGTGCCAGCAGCCACCGCCCAGGGGATAGCAATCAGCCCCAGCATTTT.